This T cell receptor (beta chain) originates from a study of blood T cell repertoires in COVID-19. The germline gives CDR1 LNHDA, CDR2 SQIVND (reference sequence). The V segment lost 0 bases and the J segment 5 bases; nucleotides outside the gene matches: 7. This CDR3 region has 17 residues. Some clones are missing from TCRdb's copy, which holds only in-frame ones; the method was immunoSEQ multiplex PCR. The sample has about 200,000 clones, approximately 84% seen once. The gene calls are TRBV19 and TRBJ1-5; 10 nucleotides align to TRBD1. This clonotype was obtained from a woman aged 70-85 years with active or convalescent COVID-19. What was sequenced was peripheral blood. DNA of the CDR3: TGTGCCAGTAGTATAGAACCCGGGACAGGGGTGTATCAGCCCCAGCATTTT. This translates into CASSIEPGTGVYQPQHF.